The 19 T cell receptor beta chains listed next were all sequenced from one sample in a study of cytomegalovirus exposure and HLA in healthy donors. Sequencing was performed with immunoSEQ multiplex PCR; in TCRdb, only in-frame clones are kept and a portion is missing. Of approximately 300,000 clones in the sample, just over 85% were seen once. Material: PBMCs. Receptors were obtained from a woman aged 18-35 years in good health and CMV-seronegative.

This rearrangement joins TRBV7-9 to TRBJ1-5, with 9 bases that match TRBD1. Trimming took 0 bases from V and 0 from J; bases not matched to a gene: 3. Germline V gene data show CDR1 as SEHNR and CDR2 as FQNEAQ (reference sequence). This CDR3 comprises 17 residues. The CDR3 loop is CASSLADRGHSNQPQHF. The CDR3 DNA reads TGTGCCAGCAGCTTAGCGGACAGGGGTCATAGCAATCAGCCCCAGCATTTT.

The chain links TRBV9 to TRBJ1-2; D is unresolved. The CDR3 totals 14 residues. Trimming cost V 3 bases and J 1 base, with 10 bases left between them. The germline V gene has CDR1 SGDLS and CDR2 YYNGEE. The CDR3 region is CASSARTHNYGYTF. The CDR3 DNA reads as TGTGCCAGCAGCGCCCGGACTCATAACTATGGCTACACCTTC.

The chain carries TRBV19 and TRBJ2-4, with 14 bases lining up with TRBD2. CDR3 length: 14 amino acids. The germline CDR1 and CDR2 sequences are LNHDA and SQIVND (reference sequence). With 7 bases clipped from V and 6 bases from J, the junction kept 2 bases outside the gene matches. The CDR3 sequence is CASTTSGRVNIQYF. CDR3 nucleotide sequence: TGTGCCAGTACGACTAGCGGGAGGGTAAACATTCAGTACTTC.

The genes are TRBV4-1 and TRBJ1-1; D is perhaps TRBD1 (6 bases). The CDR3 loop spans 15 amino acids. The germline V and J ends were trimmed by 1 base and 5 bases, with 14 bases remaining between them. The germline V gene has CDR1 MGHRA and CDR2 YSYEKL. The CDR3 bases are TGCGCCAGCAGCCAAGGGTTGGGGGCGGGTACTGAAGCTTTCTTT. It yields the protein CASSQGLGAGTEAFF.

The DNA for the CDR3 is TGCGCCAGCAGCCCCCCAGGGTCAGCTAACTATGGCTACACCTTC. Its protein is CASSPPGSANYGYTF. The chain recombines TRBV4-1 with TRBJ1-2; a weak D match, TRBD1 (5 bases). Germline CDR1 MGHRA, CDR2 YSYEKL. The CDR3 is made up of 15 amino acids. V lost 4 bases and J 0 bases, leaving 12 bases between the germline ends.

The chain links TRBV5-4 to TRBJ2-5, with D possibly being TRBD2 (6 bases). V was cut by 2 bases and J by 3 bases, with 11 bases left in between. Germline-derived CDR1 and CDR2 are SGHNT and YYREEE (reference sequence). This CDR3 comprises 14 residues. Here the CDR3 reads CASSFAGGKETQYF. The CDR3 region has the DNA TGTGCCAGCAGCTTCGCTGGCGGGAAAGAGACCCAGTACTTC.

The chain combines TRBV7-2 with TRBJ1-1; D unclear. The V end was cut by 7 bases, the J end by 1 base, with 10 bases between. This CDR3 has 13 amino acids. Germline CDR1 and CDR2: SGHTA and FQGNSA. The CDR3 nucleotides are TGTGCCAGCACCCGGGAACCGAACACTGAAGCTTTCTTT. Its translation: CASTREPNTEAFF.

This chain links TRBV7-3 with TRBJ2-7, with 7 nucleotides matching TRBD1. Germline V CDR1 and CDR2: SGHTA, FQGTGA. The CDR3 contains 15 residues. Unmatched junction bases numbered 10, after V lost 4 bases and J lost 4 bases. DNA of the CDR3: TGTGCCAGCAGCTATACAGGGGACCCAATATACGAGCAGTACTTC. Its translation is CASSYTGDPIYEQYF.

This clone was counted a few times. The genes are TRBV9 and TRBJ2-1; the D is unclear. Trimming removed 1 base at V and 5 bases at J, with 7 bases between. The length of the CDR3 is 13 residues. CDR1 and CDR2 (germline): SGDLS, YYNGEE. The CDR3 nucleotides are TGTGCCAGCAGCGTACAGGCTAACAATGAGCAGTTCTTC. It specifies CASSVQANNEQFF.

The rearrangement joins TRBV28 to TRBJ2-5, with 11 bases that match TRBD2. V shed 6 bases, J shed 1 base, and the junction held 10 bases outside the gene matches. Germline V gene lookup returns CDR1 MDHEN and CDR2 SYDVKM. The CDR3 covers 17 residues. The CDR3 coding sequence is TGTGCCAGCAGACCACATGAAGGACTAGCGGGCCAAGAGACCCAGTACTTC. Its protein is CASRPHEGLAGQETQYF.

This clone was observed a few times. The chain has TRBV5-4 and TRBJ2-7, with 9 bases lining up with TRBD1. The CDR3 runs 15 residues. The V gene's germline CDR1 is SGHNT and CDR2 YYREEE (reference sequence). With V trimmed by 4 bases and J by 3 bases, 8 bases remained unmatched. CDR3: CASSPRTGEIYEQYF. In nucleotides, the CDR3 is TGTGCCAGCAGCCCACGGACAGGGGAAATCTACGAGCAGTACTTC.

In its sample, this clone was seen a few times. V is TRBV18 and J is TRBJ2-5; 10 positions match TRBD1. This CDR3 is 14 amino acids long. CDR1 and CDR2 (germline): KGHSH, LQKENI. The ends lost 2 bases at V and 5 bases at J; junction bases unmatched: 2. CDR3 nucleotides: TGTGCCAGCTCACCATTGGGACAGGGGGAGACCCAGTACTTC. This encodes CASSPLGQGETQYF.

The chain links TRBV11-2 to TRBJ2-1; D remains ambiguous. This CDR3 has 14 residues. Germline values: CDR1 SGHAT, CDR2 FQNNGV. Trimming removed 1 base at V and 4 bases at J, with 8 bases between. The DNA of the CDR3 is TGTGCCAGCAGCTTAGCACTCCAATACAATGAGCAGTTCTTC. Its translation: CASSLALQYNEQFF.

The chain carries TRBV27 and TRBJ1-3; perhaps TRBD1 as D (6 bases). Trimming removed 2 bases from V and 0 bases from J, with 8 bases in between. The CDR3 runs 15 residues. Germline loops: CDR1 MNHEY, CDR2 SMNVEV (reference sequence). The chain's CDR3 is CASSLQGHSGNTIYF. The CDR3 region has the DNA TGTGCCAGCAGTTTACAGGGGCACTCTGGAAACACCATATATTTT.

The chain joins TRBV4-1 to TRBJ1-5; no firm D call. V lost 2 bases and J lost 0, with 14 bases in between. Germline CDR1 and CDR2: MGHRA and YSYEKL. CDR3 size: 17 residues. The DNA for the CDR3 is TGCGCCAGCAGCCAATCCCCCCCAGGCCATAGCAATCAGCCCCAGCATTTT. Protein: CASSQSPPGHSNQPQHF.

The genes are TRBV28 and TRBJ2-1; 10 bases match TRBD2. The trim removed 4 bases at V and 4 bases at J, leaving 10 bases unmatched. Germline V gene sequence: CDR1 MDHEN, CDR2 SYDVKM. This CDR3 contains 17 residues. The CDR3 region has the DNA TGTGCCAGCAGTTCCTCCCGAGCGGGAGGGGGTTACAATGAGCAGTTCTTC. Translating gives CASSSSRAGGGYNEQFF.

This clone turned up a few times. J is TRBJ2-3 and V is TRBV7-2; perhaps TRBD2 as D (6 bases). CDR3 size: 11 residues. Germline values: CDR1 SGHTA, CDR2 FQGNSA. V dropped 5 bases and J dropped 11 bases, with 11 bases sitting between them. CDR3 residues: CASSTRLGQYF. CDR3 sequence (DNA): TGTGCCAGCAGCACCCGACTAGGGCAGTATTTT.

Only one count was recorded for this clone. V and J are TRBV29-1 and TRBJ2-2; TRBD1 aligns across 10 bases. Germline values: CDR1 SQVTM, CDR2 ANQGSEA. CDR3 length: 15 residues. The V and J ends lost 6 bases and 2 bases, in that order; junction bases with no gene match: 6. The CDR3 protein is CSVMDRGGNTGELFF. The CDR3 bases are TGCAGCGTCATGGACAGGGGGGGAAACACCGGGGAGCTGTTTTTT.

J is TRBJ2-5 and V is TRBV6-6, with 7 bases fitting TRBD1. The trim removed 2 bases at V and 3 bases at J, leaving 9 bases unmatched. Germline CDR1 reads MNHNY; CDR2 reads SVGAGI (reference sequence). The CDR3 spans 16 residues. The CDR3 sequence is CASSYPGTASKETQYF. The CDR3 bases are TGTGCCAGCAGTTACCCAGGGACAGCATCTAAAGAGACCCAGTACTTC.